What follows are 5 T cell receptor beta chains derived from one specimen sequenced in a study of blood T cell repertoires in COVID-19. The table came from immunoSEQ multiplex PCR; TCRdb's copy has only in-frame clones and leaves some out. The sample has approximately 280,000 clones, roughly 85% seen once. Sequenced material: PBMCs or T cells enriched from blood (not recorded which). Receptor source: a woman aged 45-65 years who had recovered from COVID-19.

This chain joins TRBV12-3 or TRBV12-4 and TRBJ2-7; 10 positions agree with TRBD2. The CDR3 sequence is 13 residues long. J lost 0 bases, V lost 10 bases, and 3 bases had no gene match. CDR3 nucleotides: TGTGCCACCCGGACTAGCGGCTCCTACGAGCAGTACTTC. Its protein product is CATRTSGSYEQYF.

The chain combines TRBV27 with TRBJ2-7; perhaps TRBD2 as D (6 bases). CDR3 length: 11 amino acids. Germline V gene sequence: CDR1 MNHEY, CDR2 SMNVEV (reference sequence). V was trimmed by 4 bases and J by 6 bases, leaving 7 bases between them. CDR3 sequence reads: CASSSAGEQYF. In DNA form, the CDR3 reads TGTGCCAGCAGTTCAGCGGGCGAGCAGTACTTC.

Only a few counts were recorded for this clone. The chain links TRBV7-8 to TRBJ1-3, with 7 bases that match TRBD1. This CDR3 spans 14 amino acids. Germline V gives CDR1 SGHVS, CDR2 FQNEAQ. J gave up 3 bases and V 5 bases, and 4 bases lay outside the gene matches. CDR3 DNA: TGTGCCAGCAGCCCAGGGGGATATGGAAACACCATATATTTT. Its protein product is CASSPGGYGNTIYF. The variable domain in full, completed from reference TRBV7-8 and TRBJ1-3, reads GAGVSQSPRYKVAKRGQDVALRCDPISGHVSLFWYQQALGQGPEFLTYFQNEAQLDKSGLPSDRFFAERPEGSVSTLKIQRTQQEDSAVYLCASSPGGYGNTIYFGEGSWLTVV.

The rearrangement links TRBV9 to TRBJ2-2, with 13 positions matching TRBD2. There are 19 residues in the CDR3. The V gene end was trimmed by 3 bases and the J gene end by 2 bases; junction bases not matched to a gene: 10. Germline V gives CDR1 SGDLS, CDR2 YYNGEE. CDR3 protein: CASSADTGLAGANTGELFF. CDR3 sequence (DNA): TGTGCCAGCAGCGCCGACACAGGACTAGCGGGGGCAAACACCGGGGAGCTGTTTTTT. Drawing the rest from reference TRBV9 and TRBJ2-2, the complete variable domain is DSGVTQTPKHLITATGQRVTLRCSPRSGDLSVYWYQQSLDQGLQFLIQYYNGEERAKGNILERFSAQQFPDLHSELNLSSLELGDSALYFCASSADTGLAGANTGELFFGEGSRLTVL.

This clone was detected a few times. The chain uses TRBV19 and TRBJ1-5; 10 bases agree with TRBD1. The V and J ends lost 5 bases and 5 bases, in that order; junction bases with no gene match: 6. CDR3 size: 15 residues. CDR1 and CDR2 from the germline V gene are LNHDA and SQIVND (reference sequence). The CDR3 is CASSVRDRGDQPQHF. The CDR3 coding sequence is TGTGCCAGTAGTGTCCGGGACAGGGGAGATCAGCCCCAGCATTTT.